This T cell receptor beta chain appears in the sequencing data of a study of blood T cell repertoires in COVID-19. Looking at the study overall: Samples representing acute and convalescent COVID-19 were sourced from the United States, Italy and Spain. Nucleic acid was either cDNA or gDNA, and it came from T cells, B-cell-depleted T cells, or PBMCs.

Germline CDR1 LGHDT, CDR2 YNNKEL (reference sequence). This CDR3 has 13 amino acids. Trimming removed 1 base at V and 9 bases at J, with 10 bases between. Original analysis: Reference gene primer amplification gave estimated nucleated cell counts. Some clones are missing from TCRdb's copy, which holds only in-frame ones; the method was immunoSEQ multiplex PCR. V, J and clone size are those of that table, while D and trimming were read from the DNA. The repertoire has around 230,000 clones, 85% of them found once; the top ten carry 4% to 6%. V is TRBV3-1 (or the pseudogene TRBV3-2) and J is TRBJ1-5; perhaps TRBD1 as D (6 bases). This sequence originates from a man in his fifties or sixties with COVID-19, enrolled during active disease. Material: peripheral blood. Here the CDR3 DNA reads TGTGCCAGCAGCCAAGCCCAGGGGCTGCCCCAGCATTTT. Translation gives CASSQAQGLPQHF.